This T cell receptor (beta chain) derives from a study of cytomegalovirus exposure and HLA in healthy donors. Remarks on this clone: What it recognizes is unknown.

General study points: Across donors, most TCRs were seen rarely, yet some public ones were widespread. The analysis excluded some indistinguishable V segments, including TRBV6-2 and TRBV6-3. In a later analysis, TCR beta V- and J-gene trimming was associated with a missense DCLRE1C variant.

This PCR relied on a set of 60 Vbeta primers and 13 Jbeta primers. Original methodology: About 10 million shared chains were among roughly 81 million unique TCR beta chains counted in a later analysis. Profiled with immunoSEQ multiplex PCR; TCRdb holds only in-frame clones, not every one. The DNA was the basis for D and trimming; V, J and clone size are from that table. The sample carries about 190,000 clones, 75% to 90% recorded once. Trimming removed 8 bases from V and 3 bases from J; junction bases left unmatched: 0. Per germline, CDR1 PRHDT and CDR2 FYEKMQ (reference sequence). The CDR3 has 12 residues.

The gene calls are TRBV13 and TRBJ2-7, with 11 nucleotides matching TRBD2. The source of this sequence is a boy aged 2-9 years in good health and CMV-seronegative. Sequencing used PBMCs. DNA for the CDR3: TGTGCCAGCGGGACTAGCGGCTACGAGCAGTACTTC. This sequence encodes CASGTSGYEQYF. Full variable domain (missing parts from reference TRBV13 and TRBJ2-7): AAGVIQSPRHLIKEKRETATLKCYPIPRHDTVYWYQQGPGQDPQFLISFYEKMQSDKGSIPDRFSAQQFSDYHSELNMSSLELGDSALYFCASGTSGYEQYFGPGTRLTVT.